The rows below give T cell receptor beta chains drawn from one sample of a study of beta chain features in type 1 diabetes. Produced via immunoSEQ multiplex PCR; TCRdb's table is partial and in-frame only. The sample has 640,000 or so clones, 11% to 15% seen once. Sequencing was done on a sample of naive CD4+ T cells from blood. The origin of the receptors is a man aged 18 to 30 with type 1 diabetes. Both conserved end residues are part of each CDR3. Each record gives: D gene, clone size, V gene, J gene, CDR3 DNA, CDR3 protein. D genes are given only for firm matches. Where a row states a size, it is once, few, many or the class of an expanded clone; other rows omit it.

D gene: -; clone size: -; V gene: TRBV18; J gene: TRBJ2-5; CDR3 DNA: TGTGCCAGCTCGCGAAACAGGGCACAAGAGACCCAGTACTTC; CDR3 protein: CASSRNRAQETQYF
D gene: -; clone size: few; V gene: TRBV18; J gene: TRBJ2-3; CDR3 DNA: TGTGCCAGCTCACCCCCGGCAGATACGCAGTATTTT; CDR3 protein: CASSPPADTQYF
D gene: -; clone size: -; V gene: TRBV7-2; J gene: TRBJ2-3; CDR3 DNA: TGTGCCAGCAGCTTCACGGACGGCCATTACCCCCGTCCTTTT; CDR3 protein: CASSFTDGHYPRPF
D gene: TRBD1; clone size: -; V gene: TRBV30; J gene: TRBJ2-7; CDR3 DNA: TGTGCCTTTACCGGGACAGGGGCCGAGCAGTACTTC; CDR3 protein: CAFTGTGAEQYF
D gene: -; clone size: -; V gene: TRBV30; J gene: TRBJ1-2; CDR3 DNA: TGTGCCTCCCCGGGGTCTAAGGGCTACACCTTC; CDR3 protein: CASPGSKGYTF
D gene: TRBD1; clone size: few; V gene: TRBV29-1; J gene: TRBJ2-7; CDR3 DNA: TGCAGCACATGGGACAGGCCCTACGAGCAGTACTTC; CDR3 protein: CSTWDRPYEQYF
D gene: -; clone size: few; V gene: TRBV30; J gene: TRBJ1-5; CDR3 DNA: TGTGCCTGGAGTGTCGGGAGTTGGGGCCTGCTAAATCAGCCCCAGCATTTT; CDR3 protein: CAWSVGSWGLLNQPQHF
D gene: TRBD2; clone size: -; V gene: TRBV4-1; J gene: TRBJ2-1; CDR3 DNA: TGCGCCAGCAGCCAAGGTCTAGCGGGAGGAATCGGCAATGAGCAGTTCTTC; CDR3 protein: CASSQGLAGGIGNEQFF
D gene: -; clone size: -; V gene: TRBV10-3; J gene: TRBJ2-1; CDR3 DNA: TGTGCCATCAGTGATGGGGCCAATGAGCAGTTCTTC; CDR3 protein: CAISDGANEQFF
D gene: -; clone size: few; V gene: TRBV7-2; J gene: TRBJ1-2; CDR3 DNA: TGTGCCAGCAGCCCCACGGGCCCCACTGGGAGGGGTGGCTACACCTTC; CDR3 protein: CASSPTGPTGRGGYTF
D gene: -; clone size: few; V gene: TRBV6-1; J gene: TRBJ1-1; CDR3 DNA: TGTGCCAGCAGTGACGCCGGGACGGCGAACACTGAAGCTTTCTTT; CDR3 protein: CASSDAGTANTEAFF
D gene: TRBD1; clone size: -; V gene: TRBV11-2; J gene: TRBJ2-1; CDR3 DNA: TGTGCCAGCAGCTTCCCGTATACAAGGGGGCCGTTTAATGAGCAGTTCTTC; CDR3 protein: CASSFPYTRGPFNEQFF
D gene: -; clone size: -; V gene: TRBV27; J gene: TRBJ2-5; CDR3 DNA: TGTGCCAGCAGCGGGGCGGTCCAAGAGACCCAGTACTTC; CDR3 protein: CASSGAVQETQYF
D gene: -; clone size: few; V gene: TRBV7-2; J gene: TRBJ2-2; CDR3 DNA: TGTGCCAGCAGCTTAGTATTTCGGACCACCGGGGAGCTGTTTTTT; CDR3 protein: CASSLVFRTTGELFF
D gene: TRBD2; clone size: -; V gene: TRBV5-1; J gene: TRBJ2-1; CDR3 DNA: TGCGCCAGCAGCGCCGGGACTAGCGGGACTGAGCAGTTCTTC; CDR3 protein: CASSAGTSGTEQFF